This T cell receptor (beta chain) was identified during a study of blood T cell repertoires in COVID-19 (dated by TCRdb to about 2020). Study-wide context: Samples covering the acute and convalescent phases of COVID-19 were provided by collaborators in the United States, Italy and Spain. The prospective study material was composed of cDNA or gDNA derived from T cells, B-cell-depleted T cells, or PBMCs. Subjects who had been exposed to COVID-19, were actively infected with it, or had recovered from it provided the deeply sampled blood TCRbeta repertoires that made up the dataset. The repertoires were made available in a free public database intended to serve as a resource for research on the immune response to SARS-CoV-2. Samples were obtained from the ongoing ImmuneRACE study (first 160 participants) and from over 1,000 subjects provided by 6 global collaborators. The sample metadata nearly always contained a de-identified subject ID, COVID-19 status, age in years and sex. Where available, HLA class I and class II types were taken from metadata supplied by the sample provider and were not determined by assay-based typing.

TCRbeta CDR3 regions were amplified from genomic DNA using the immunoSEQ Assay, a bias-controlled multiplex PCR. The paper's data handling went like this. Within the assay, amplification of reference gene primers was used to estimate how many nucleated cells each sample contained. To quantify the absolute abundance of each unique TCRbeta CDR3 rearrangement, sequence reads were collapsed and filtered. For each sample, productive Simpson clonality was calculated as the square root of Simpson's diversity index across productive rearrangements. This is the immuneACCESS table as TCRdb keeps it, with only in-frame sequences that have V and J called. A part of the clones is gone; compared with another copy, unresolved V genes explain less than half, and the rest is unexplained. The V and J calls and the clone size are those of that table, but D and trimming were determined from the DNA. In all, the sample holds about 110,000 clones, and around 87% of those were seen once. About 34% of the sample is in the top ten clones.

The paper's findings and limits, for the study overall: Clinical and demographic metadata were provided uncurated, with the amount varying by source and participant.

Remarks on this clone: Its antigen has not been determined. Base qualities were left out, and no much larger clone turns up one base away.

Inclusive of the bounding cysteine and phenylalanine, the CDR3 is 16 residues long. The entry retains the CDR3 DNA only, 48 bases that are in frame from base 1. V is reduced by 1 base and J by 0 bases, leaving a spacing of 10 bases between them. In the germline V gene, CDR1 corresponds to ENHRY and CDR2 to SYGVKD. Each collaborating institution followed its own protocols to collect whole blood in K2EDTA tubes. For TCRbeta analysis, collaborator samples were shipped as frozen whole blood, as isolated PBMCs, or as DNA extracted from either sample type. Recombination linked TRBV10-3 to TRBJ1-5, with the identity of the D gene unclear. This sequence originates from a woman older than 75 with acute or convalescent COVID-19. Sequencing was performed on peripheral blood. This receptor carries the CDR3 CAISEFGGDSNQPQHF. The DNA sequence is TGTGCCATCAGTGAGTTCGGAGGAGATAGCAATCAGCCCCAGCATTTT.